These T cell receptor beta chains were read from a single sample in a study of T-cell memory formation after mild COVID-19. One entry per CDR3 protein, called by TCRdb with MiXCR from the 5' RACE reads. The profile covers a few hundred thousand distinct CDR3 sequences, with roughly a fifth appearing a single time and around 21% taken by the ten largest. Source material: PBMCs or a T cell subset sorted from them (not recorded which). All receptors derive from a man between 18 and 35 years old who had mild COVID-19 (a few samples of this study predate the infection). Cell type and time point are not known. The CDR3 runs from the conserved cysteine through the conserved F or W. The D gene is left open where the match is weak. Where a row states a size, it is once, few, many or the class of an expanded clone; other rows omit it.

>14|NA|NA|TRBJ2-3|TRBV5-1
CASSLTGSVDTQYF
TGCGCCAGCAGCTTGACAGGGTCCGTGGATACGCAGTATTTT
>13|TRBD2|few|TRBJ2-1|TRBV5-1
CASSLGPGGEQFF
TGCGCCAGCAGCTTGGGACCCGGGGGGGAGCAGTTCTTC
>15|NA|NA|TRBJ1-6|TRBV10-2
CASRSPSSYNSPLHF
TGCGCCAGCAGATCCCCGAGCTCCTATAATTCACCCCTCCACTTT
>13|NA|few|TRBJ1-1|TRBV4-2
CASSRGQGTQAFF
TGTGCCAGCAGTCGTGGCCAGGGGACACAAGCTTTCTTT
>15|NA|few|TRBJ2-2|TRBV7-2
CASSLSQSATGELFF
TGTGCCAGCAGCTTATCACAGTCGGCCACCGGGGAGCTGTTTTTT
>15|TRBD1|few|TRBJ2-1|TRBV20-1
CSATQDRGLVDEQFF
TGCAGTGCTACCCAGGACAGGGGGCTTGTCGATGAGCAGTTCTTC
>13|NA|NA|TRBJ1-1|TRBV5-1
CASSPDGYTEAFF
TGCGCCAGCAGCCCGGACGGATACACTGAAGCTTTCTTT
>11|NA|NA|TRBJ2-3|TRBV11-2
CASSRGTTQYF
TGTGCCAGCAGCCGCGGGACAACGCAGTATTTT
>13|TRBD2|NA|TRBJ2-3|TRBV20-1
CSAETSGTDTQYF
TGCAGTGCCGAGACTAGCGGCACAGATACGCAGTATTTT
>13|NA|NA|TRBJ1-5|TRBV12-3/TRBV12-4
CASSLEGLQPQHF
TGTGCCAGCAGTTTAGAGGGGTTGCAGCCCCAGCATTTT
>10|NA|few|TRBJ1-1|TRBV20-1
CSARDLMAFF
TGCAGTGCTAGAGATCTAATGGCTTTCTTT
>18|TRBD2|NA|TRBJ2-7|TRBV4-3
CASSQDRTSGGGSYEQYF
TGCGCCAGCAGCCAAGATAGGACTAGCGGGGGGGGATCCTACGAGCAGTACTTC
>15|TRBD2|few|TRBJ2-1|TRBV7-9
CASSLTGTRGHEQFF
TGTGCCAGCAGCCTAACCGGGACTAGGGGTCATGAGCAGTTCTTC
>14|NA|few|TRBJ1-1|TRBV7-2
CASSLGPGVTEAFF
TGTGCCAGCAGCTTAGGGCCCGGGGTCACTGAAGCTTTCTTT
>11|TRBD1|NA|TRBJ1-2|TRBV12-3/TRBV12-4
CASSGRTGNTF
TGTGCCAGCAGTGGAAGGACAGGGAACACCTTC
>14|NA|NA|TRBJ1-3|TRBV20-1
CSAPRRDSGNTIYF
TGCAGTGCGCCAAGACGGGACTCTGGAAACACCATATATTTT
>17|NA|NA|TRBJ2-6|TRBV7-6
CASGLYTSISGANVLTF
TGTGCCAGCGGTCTATACACTTCCATTTCTGGGGCCAACGTCCTGACTTTC
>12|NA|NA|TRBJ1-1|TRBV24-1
CATSDQGTEAFF
TGTGCCACCAGTGACCAGGGCACTGAAGCTTTCTTT
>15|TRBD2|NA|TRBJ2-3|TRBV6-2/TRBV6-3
CASSYRGGATDTQYF
TGTGCCAGCAGTTACCGCGGGGGGGCAACAGATACGCAGTATTTT
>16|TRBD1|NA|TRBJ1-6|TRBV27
CASSSSGQVYNSPLHF
TGTGCCAGCAGTTCTTCCGGACAGGTTTATAATTCACCCCTCCACTTT
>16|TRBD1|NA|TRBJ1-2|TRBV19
CASSTTGQGHLYGYTF
TGTGCCAGTAGTACGACGGGACAGGGGCACTTATATGGCTACACCTTC
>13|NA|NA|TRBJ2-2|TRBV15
CATSRDLTGELFF
TGTGCCACCAGCAGAGATCTAACCGGGGAGCTGTTTTTT
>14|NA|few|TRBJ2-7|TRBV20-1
CSARGLQLSYEQYF
TGCAGTGCTAGAGGACTACAACTCTCCTACGAGCAGTACTTC
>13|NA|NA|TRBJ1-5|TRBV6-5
CASSWGASQPQHF
TGTGCCAGCAGTTGGGGGGCCAGTCAGCCCCAGCATTTT
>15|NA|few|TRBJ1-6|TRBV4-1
CASSPWDPYNSPLHF
TGCGCCAGCAGCCCCTGGGACCCCTATAATTCACCCCTCCACTTT
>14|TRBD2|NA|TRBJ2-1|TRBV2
CARGLAGGYNEQFF
TGTGCCAGGGGACTAGCGGGGGGGTACAATGAGCAGTTCTTC
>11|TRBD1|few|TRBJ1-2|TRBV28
CASGTADGYTF
TGTGCCAGTGGGACAGCCGATGGCTACACCTTC
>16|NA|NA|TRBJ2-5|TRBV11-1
CASSLSRLGYQETQYF
TGTGCCAGCAGCTTATCCCGACTTGGGTACCAAGAGACCCAGTACTTC
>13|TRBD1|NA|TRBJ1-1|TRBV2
CATAGTGNTEAFF
TGTGCCACCGCCGGGACAGGGAACACTGAAGCTTTCTTT
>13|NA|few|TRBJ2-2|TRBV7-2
CASSLLVTGELFF
TGTGCCAGCAGCCTTCTGGTCACCGGGGAGCTGTTTTTT
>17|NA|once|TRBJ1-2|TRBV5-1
CASSPDDQFKANYGYTF
TGCGCCAGCAGCCCCGATGACCAATTTAAAGCTAACTATGGCTACACCTTC
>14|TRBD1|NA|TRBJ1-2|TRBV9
CASSPGTGVYGYTF
TGTGCCAGCAGCCCCGGGACAGGGGTCTATGGCTACACCTTC
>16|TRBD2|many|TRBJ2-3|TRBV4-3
CASSQDSGGLTDTQYF
TGCGCCAGCAGCCAAGATAGCGGGGGGCTCACAGATACGCAGTATTTT
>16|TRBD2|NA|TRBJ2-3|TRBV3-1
CASSQAPSGGMYTQYF
TGTGCCAGCAGCCAAGCTCCTAGCGGGGGGATGTATACGCAGTATTTT
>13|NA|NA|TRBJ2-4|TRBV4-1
CASSQEGENIQYF
TGCGCCAGCAGCCAAGAGGGGGAGAACATTCAGTACTTC
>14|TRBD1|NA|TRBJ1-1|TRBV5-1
CASSLQGEATEAFF
TGCGCCAGCAGCTTACAGGGGGAGGCCACTGAAGCTTTCTTT
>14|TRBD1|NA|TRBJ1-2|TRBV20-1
CSAGGTAEIYGYTF
TGCAGTGCTGGGGGGACAGCAGAGATCTATGGCTACACCTTC
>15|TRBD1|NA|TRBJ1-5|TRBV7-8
CASSLSTGEGQPQHF
TGTGCCAGCAGCTTAAGTACAGGGGAGGGTCAGCCCCAGCATTTT
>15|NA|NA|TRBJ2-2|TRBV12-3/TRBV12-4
CASSVQGGHTGELFF
TGTGCCAGCAGTGTGCAAGGGGGGCACACCGGGGAGCTGTTTTTT
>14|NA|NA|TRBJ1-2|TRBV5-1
CASRLAAEAYGYTF
TGCGCCAGCAGATTGGCGGCGGAGGCCTATGGCTACACCTTC
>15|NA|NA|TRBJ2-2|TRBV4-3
CASSQADVYTGELFF
TGCGCCAGCAGCCAAGCCGACGTATACACCGGGGAGCTGTTTTTT
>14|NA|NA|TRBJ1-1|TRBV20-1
CSARDPRAGTEAFF
TGCAGTGCTAGAGATCCCAGGGCGGGCACTGAAGCTTTCTTT
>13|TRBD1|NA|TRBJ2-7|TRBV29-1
CSVGTGRSYEQYF
TGCAGCGTTGGGACAGGGAGATCTTACGAGCAGTACTTC
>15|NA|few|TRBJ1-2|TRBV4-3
CASSQDRGTNYGYTF
TGCGCCAGCAGCCAAGATAGGGGGACTAACTATGGCTACACCTTC
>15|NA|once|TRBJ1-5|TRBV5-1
CASSYLLGKGQPQHF
TGCGCCAGCAGCTATTTGTTGGGGAAAGGACAGCCCCAGCATTTT
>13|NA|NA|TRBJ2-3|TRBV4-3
CASSQDSGGIRYF
TGCGCCAGCAGCCAAGATAGCGGTGGGATTAGGTATTTT
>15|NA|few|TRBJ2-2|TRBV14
CASSHEQLTTGELFF
TGTGCCAGCAGCCATGAACAGTTAACTACCGGGGAGCTGTTTTTT
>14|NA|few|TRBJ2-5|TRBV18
CASSHDREQETQYF
TGTGCCAGCTCTCACGACCGGGAGCAAGAGACCCAGTACTTC
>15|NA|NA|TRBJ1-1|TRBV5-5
CASSLGPGRFTEAFF
TGTGCCAGCAGCTTGGGGCCGGGGAGGTTCACTGAAGCTTTCTTT
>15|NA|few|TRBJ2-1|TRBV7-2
CASSLVTGSYNEQFF
TGTGCCAGCAGCTTAGTTACCGGGTCCTACAATGAGCAGTTCTTC
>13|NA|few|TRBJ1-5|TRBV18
CASSPGTNQPQHF
TGTGCCAGCTCACCCGGGACAAACCAGCCCCAGCATTTT
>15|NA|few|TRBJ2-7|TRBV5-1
CASSFGRMNSYEQYF
TGCGCCAGCAGCTTTGGACGGATGAACTCCTACGAGCAGTACTTC
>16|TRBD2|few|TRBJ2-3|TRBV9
CASSPTGLAGGDTQYF
TGTGCCAGCAGCCCGACGGGACTAGCGGGGGGGGATACGCAGTATTTT
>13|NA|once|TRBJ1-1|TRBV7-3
CASSEDKNTEAFF
TGTGCCAGCAGCGAGGACAAGAACACTGAAGCTTTCTTT
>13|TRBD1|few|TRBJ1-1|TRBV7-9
CASSRQGVTEAFF
TGTGCCAGCAGCCGACAGGGGGTAACTGAAGCTTTCTTT
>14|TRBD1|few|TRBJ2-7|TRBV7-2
CASSFRTGELEQYF
TGTGCCAGCAGCTTCCGGACAGGGGAGCTCGAGCAGTACTTC
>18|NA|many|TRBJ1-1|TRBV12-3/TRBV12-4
CASSLTAATRARDTEAFF
TGTGCCAGCAGTTTGACCGCGGCAACTAGGGCTAGGGACACTGAAGCTTTCTTT